The entry that follows covers one T cell receptor beta chain sequence. Its antigen is currently unknown. V was trimmed by 1 base and J by 3 bases, leaving 9 bases between them. The length of the CDR3 is 14 residues. Germline V gene lookup returns CDR1 SGHAT and CDR2 FQNNGV. This record comes from a study of cytomegalovirus exposure and HLA in healthy donors. Regarding the study as a whole: Researchers counted roughly 150 TCR beta chains as cytomegalovirus-associated.

Primers for the PCR totalled 60 Vbeta and 13 Jbeta. Assay: immunoSEQ multiplex PCR; the TCRdb copy retains only in-frame clones and omits some. The sample features 100,000 to 150,000 clones, with 1.5% to 1.7% in its top ten. The receptor was isolated from a woman in her forties in good health and CMV-seronegative. J is TRBJ2-5 and V is TRBV11-2; possibly TRBD2 for D (6 bases). The sample consisted of PBMCs. The CDR3 loop reads CASSLVGEEETQYF. CDR3 bases: TGTGCCAGCAGCTTAGTGGGGGAGGAAGAGACCCAGTACTTC.